Listed below are T cell receptor beta chains from one sample, sequenced in a study of spatial heterogeneity in lung cancer. One entry per CDR3 protein results from TCRdb running MiXCR on the 5' RACE reads. The sample holds more than 9,000 distinct CDR3 sequences; roughly 7.9% are singletons and the top ten take roughly a quarter. Sequenced here: PBMCs, sampled at surgery. The receptors were gathered from a male donor with early-stage non-small cell lung cancer. Both conserved end residues are part of each CDR3. Fields, in order: V gene, D gene, CDR3 protein. The D gene is left open where the match is weak.

V: TRBV5-1
D: .
CDR3: CASSSQGHGETQYF

V: TRBV25-1
D: TRBD1
CDR3: CASSESGTGSFGELFF

V: TRBV4-3
D: TRBD1
CDR3: CASSQGQGAVWGTNGYTF

V: TRBV13
D: TRBD2
CDR3: CASSPSGTSGFYEQYF

V: TRBV11-2
D: .
CDR3: CASSLASGTAYEQYF

V: TRBV20-1
D: TRBD1
CDR3: CSASQGGWGTEAFF

V: TRBV12-3/TRBV12-4
D: .
CDR3: CASSLEGNYGYTF

V: TRBV12-3/TRBV12-4
D: TRBD1
CDR3: CASSFPQGINTDTQYF

V: TRBV7-8
D: .
CDR3: CASSLEGVETQYF

V: TRBV5-5
D: .
CDR3: CASSLGYPGPYNEQFF

V: TRBV23-1
D: TRBD1
CDR3: CASGPRDRGNEKLFF

V: TRBV9
D: TRBD2
CDR3: CASSVVSGGPPSTDTQYF

V: TRBV2
D: .
CDR3: CASSESPGSSDTQYF

V: TRBV20-1
D: .
CDR3: CSARDASGSYNEQFF

V: TRBV20-1
D: .
CDR3: CSAPLGDNRGTGELFF

V: TRBV2
D: .
CDR3: CASSEALGANEKLFF

V: TRBV5-5
D: .
CDR3: CASSLGPVSPYNEQFF

V: TRBV9
D: TRBD2
CDR3: CASSAEGLAGNEQFF

V: TRBV10-3
D: TRBD1
CDR3: CAISEGQGAADTQYF

V: TRBV25-1
D: .
CDR3: CASSEPAGSYNEQFF

V: TRBV7-9
D: .
CDR3: CASSSIVALQRYGYTF

V: TRBV15
D: .
CDR3: CATSGRRGTNRQAFF

V: TRBV7-9
D: .
CDR3: CASSFELSSYEQYF

V: TRBV7-9
D: .
CDR3: CASSEARTGELFF

V: TRBV11-2
D: .
CDR3: CASFGGDTQYF

V: TRBV20-1
D: TRBD2
CDR3: CSASQTSGGTRLQYF

V: TRBV3-1
D: .
CDR3: CASTPWGGLYNEQFF

V: TRBV27
D: .
CDR3: CASVRRGYTEAFF

V: TRBV6-1
D: TRBD2
CDR3: CASEIGLGQNIQYF

V: TRBV6-2/TRBV6-3
D: .
CDR3: CATSHFPPYEQYF

V: TRBV7-9
D: .
CDR3: CASSLEGLTDTQYF

V: TRBV7-2
D: .
CDR3: CASSLAMANTEAFF

V: TRBV6-5
D: TRBD1
CDR3: CASSLRTGSYEQYF

V: TRBV20-1
D: .
CDR3: CSAQPGGGGTDTQYF

V: TRBV9
D: TRBD2
CDR3: CASSARLAGGNNEQFF

V: TRBV5-1
D: .
CDR3: CASSLGGTGGQPQHF

V: TRBV5-5
D: .
CDR3: CASSLVTHTEAFF

V: TRBV24-1
D: .
CDR3: CATSDFLGNEQFF

V: TRBV29-1
D: .
CDR3: CSAGWGVGGYTF

V: TRBV9
D: .
CDR3: CASSVASHYTGELFF

V: TRBV6-2/TRBV6-3
D: .
CDR3: CASSYRQGTYEQYF

V: TRBV18
D: .
CDR3: CASSPPLGASGSYNEQFF

V: TRBV28
D: .
CDR3: CASSLPSGDRGYTF

V: TRBV5-1
D: .
CDR3: CASSLALGYEQFF

V: TRBV10-3
D: .
CDR3: CAIGAGDHEQYF